The following is a T cell receptor (beta chain) sequence with its context. The data originate from a study of blood T cell repertoires in COVID-19. Study background: Collection of acute and convalescent COVID-19 samples took place in the United States, Italy and Spain. Nucleic acid was either cDNA or gDNA, and it came from T cells, B-cell-depleted T cells, or PBMCs.

Between the trimmed V and J ends, which lost 5 bases and 2 bases, there was a span of 9 bases. The CDR3 covers 13 residues. As originally analysed: Scientists estimated how many nucleated cells there were by amplifying reference gene primers. Assay used: immunoSEQ multiplex PCR; TCRdb lists only in-frame clones, some missing. V and J calls and clone size follow that table, whereas D and trimming were derived from the DNA. The sample holds fewer than 300,000 clones, approximately 83% seen once. The chain links TRBV12-3 or TRBV12-4 to TRBJ2-5; D is perhaps TRBD2 (6 bases). This TCR was recovered from a person between 65 and 80 years old with COVID-19, enrolled during active disease. The sequenced material came from peripheral blood. CDR3 protein: CASSRDLQETQYF. The CDR3 DNA reads TGTGCCAGCAGTAGGGACTTACAAGAGACCCAGTACTTC.